The T cell receptor beta chain described here comes from a study of OX40 agonist ivuxolimab in advanced cancers. Points from the study as a whole: Among expanded peripheral T cells, antigen specificity went undetermined. In the 0.1 to 3.0 mg/kg range, CD4+ and CD8+ blood T cells had expanded clonally by week 6.

Germline loops: CDR1 MDHEN, CDR2 SYDVKM. V lost 4 bases and J 7 bases, leaving 17 bases between the germline ends. The CDR3 is 15 amino acids. To note about this clone: Its matching antigen is unknown.

Clones were read by immunoSEQ multiplex PCR, and TCRdb kept only the in-frame ones, dropping some. The sample has 40,000 or so clones; around four fifths are singletons. Sample: CD4+ or CD8+ T cells sorted from blood, taken in a trial of the OX40 agonist ivuxolimab. The chain couples TRBV28 to TRBJ1-5; tentative D call: TRBD1 (6 bases). The clonotype originates from an adult with an advanced solid tumor such as melanoma, head and neck, liver or kidney cancer. DNA for the CDR3: TGTGCCAGCAGTTCCCAGTCAGGGGTAGGGCAGCCCCAGCATTTT. This encodes CASSSQSGVGQPQHF.